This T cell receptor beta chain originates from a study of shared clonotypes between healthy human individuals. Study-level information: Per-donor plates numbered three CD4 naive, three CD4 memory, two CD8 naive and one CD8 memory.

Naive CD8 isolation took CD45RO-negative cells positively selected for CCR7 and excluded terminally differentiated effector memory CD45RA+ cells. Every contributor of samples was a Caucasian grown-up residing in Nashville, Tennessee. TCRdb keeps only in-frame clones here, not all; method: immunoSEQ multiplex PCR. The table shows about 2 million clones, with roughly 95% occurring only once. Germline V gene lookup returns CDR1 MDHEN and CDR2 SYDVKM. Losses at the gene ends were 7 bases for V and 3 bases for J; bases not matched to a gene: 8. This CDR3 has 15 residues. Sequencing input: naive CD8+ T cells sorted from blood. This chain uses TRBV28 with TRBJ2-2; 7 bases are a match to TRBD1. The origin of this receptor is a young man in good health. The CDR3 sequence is CASNYRGWDTGELFF. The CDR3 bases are TGTGCCAGCAACTACAGGGGTTGGGACACCGGGGAGCTGTTTTTT. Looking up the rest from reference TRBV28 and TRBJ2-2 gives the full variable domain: DVKVTQSSRYLVKRTGEKVFLECVQDMDHENMFWYRQDPGLGLRLIYFSYDVKMKEKGDIPEGYSVSREKKERFSLILESASTNQTSMYLCASNYRGWDTGELFFGEGSRLTVL.